A selection of T cell receptor beta chains follows, all from one sample in a study of blood T cell repertoires in COVID-19. Method: immunoSEQ multiplex PCR; TCRdb's copy keeps in-frame clones and lacks some. The sample has 250,000 to 300,000 clones, roughly 88% seen once. Material: peripheral blood. Receptors originate from a woman aged 30 to 39 who had recovered from COVID-19. Both conserved end residues are part of each CDR3. A D gene is named only where the DNA matches it firmly. Not every row has a clone size; where given, it reads once, few, many or a size class.

TRBV15,.,TRBJ1-5,TRBD1,CATSRGTGSGGNQPQHF,TGTGCCACCAGCAGGGGGACAGGTAGTGGTGGCAATCAGCCCCAGCATTTT
TRBV28,.,TRBJ2-5,.,CASSLHGGQETQYF,TGTGCCAGCAGTTTACACGGGGGGCAGGAGACCCAGTACTTC
TRBV27,.,TRBJ2-7,TRBD1,CASSATGTVSYEQYF,TGTGCCAGCAGCGCGACCGGGACAGTCTCCTACGAGCAGTACTTC
TRBV12-3/TRBV12-4,.,TRBJ1-2,TRBD1,CASRTGGPYGYTF,TGTGCCAGCAGGACAGGGGGCCCCTATGGCTACACCTTC
TRBV7-9,.,TRBJ1-2,TRBD1,CASSTSYVTGAHYGYTF,TGTGCCAGCAGCACGTCCTACGTTACAGGGGCCCACTATGGCTACACCTTC
TRBV7-2,.,TRBJ2-2,TRBD2,CASSLLAGYSTGELFF,TGTGCCAGCAGCTTACTAGCGGGGTATAGCACCGGGGAGCTGTTTTTT
TRBV2,once,TRBJ2-2,.,CASSPDGQGWDGELFF,TGTGCCAGCAGTCCGGACGGGCAGGGTTGGGACGGGGAGCTGTTTTTT
TRBV28,.,TRBJ2-3,.,CASRPPGVDTQYF,TGTGCCAGCAGACCACCGGGGGTAGATACGCAGTATTTT
TRBV19,.,TRBJ1-4,TRBD1,CASSIPYRGQGTEKLFF,TGTGCCAGTAGTATCCCCTATAGGGGACAGGGCACAGAAAAACTGTTTTTT
TRBV30,.,TRBJ2-5,TRBD2,CACGDGLGGDQETQYF,TGTGCCTGCGGTGACGGACTAGGCGGGGATCAAGAGACCCAGTACTTC
TRBV6-5,.,TRBJ2-7,TRBD2,CASRSGAGGYNEQYF,TGTGCCAGCCGAAGCGGGGCGGGTGGGTATAACGAGCAGTACTTC
TRBV7-8,few,TRBJ1-4,.,CASSFRGESNEKLFF,TGTGCCAGCAGCTTTCGGGGGGAGTCTAATGAAAAACTGTTTTTT
TRBV18,.,TRBJ2-2,.,CASSPIRQENTGELFF,TGTGCCAGCTCACCGATCAGACAGGAGAACACCGGGGAGCTGTTTTTT
TRBV29-1,.,TRBJ1-2,.,CSATTTTNYGYTF,TGCAGCGCTACGACTACAACTAACTATGGCTACACCTTC
TRBV5-6,.,TRBJ1-1,.,CASSLVEEANTEAFF,TGTGCCAGCAGCTTGGTTGAGGAGGCGAACACTGAAGCTTTCTTT
TRBV7-3,.,TRBJ2-1,TRBD2,CASSLLAGGYNEQFF,TGTGCCAGCAGCCTGTTAGCGGGGGGTTACAATGAGCAGTTCTTC
TRBV7-9,.,TRBJ1-5,.,CASSTTTGYSNQPQHF,TGTGCCAGCAGCACCACGACAGGTTATAGCAATCAGCCCCAGCATTTT
TRBV30,.,TRBJ2-6,TRBD1,CAWRRDRVFSGANVLTF,TGTGCCTGGAGAAGGGACAGGGTGTTTTCTGGGGCCAACGTCCTGACTTTC
TRBV19,.,TRBJ1-2,TRBD1,CASSLGQGAINYGYTF,TGTGCCAGTAGTCTCGGACAGGGGGCCATTAACTATGGCTACACCTTC
TRBV9,.,TRBJ2-7,TRBD2,CASSVSSGGYEQYF,TGTGCCAGCAGCGTATCTAGCGGGGGCTACGAGCAGTACTTC
TRBV24-1,.,TRBJ1-5,.,CATSDSQSGGSNQPQHF,TGTGCCACCAGTGATTCTCAGTCCGGGGGAAGCAATCAGCCCCAGCATTTT
TRBV28,.,TRBJ2-2,.,CAISGTLTGELFF,TGTGCCATTTCCGGGACACTCACCGGGGAGCTGTTTTTT
TRBV5-4,.,TRBJ2-7,TRBD2,CASRNSGGHPYEQYF,TGTGCCAGCCGAAACAGCGGGGGGCACCCCTACGAGCAGTACTTC
TRBV12-3/TRBV12-4,.,TRBJ2-1,TRBD2,CASSLTSGEEFF,TGTGCCAGCAGTTTGACTAGCGGGGAGGAGTTCTTC
TRBV7-2,.,TRBJ2-2,.,CASSPALATGELFF,TGTGCCAGCAGCCCGGCCCTAGCTACCGGGGAGCTGTTTTTT
TRBV2,.,TRBJ1-1,TRBD1,CASSEFLQGEPEAFF,TGTGCCAGCAGTGAATTCCTACAGGGGGAGCCTGAAGCTTTCTTT
TRBV2,.,TRBJ1-5,.,CASSEAEAKEIYSQPQHF,TGTGCCAGCAGTGAAGCTGAGGCGAAGGAGATATATAGTCAGCCCCAGCATTTT
TRBV4-3,.,TRBJ2-1,.,CASSQAVGSYNEQFF,TGCGCCAGCAGCCAAGCGGTCGGCTCCTACAATGAGCAGTTCTTC
TRBV7-2,.,TRBJ2-7,.,CASSSLRGSEQYF,TGTGCCAGCAGCTCCCTGAGAGGATCGGAGCAGTACTTC
TRBV5-1,.,TRBJ2-1,.,CASSLQSVSSYNEQFF,TGCGCCAGCAGCTTGCAAAGCGTGAGCTCCTACAATGAGCAGTTCTTC
TRBV28,.,TRBJ2-2,TRBD1,CASRRPGQGAGELFF,TGTGCCAGCAGGCGACCGGGACAGGGTGCCGGGGAGCTGTTTTTT
TRBV5-4,.,TRBJ2-5,TRBD1,CASSLGRGQEETQYF,TGTGCCAGCAGCTTGGGCAGGGGGCAGGAGGAGACCCAGTACTTC
TRBV28,.,TRBJ1-6,TRBD1,CASSSQDRVPYNSPLHF,TGTGCCAGCAGTTCCCAGGACAGGGTCCCCTATAATTCACCCCTCCACTTT
TRBV12-3/TRBV12-4,.,TRBJ2-7,TRBD1,CAITRQGSEEQYF,TGTGCCATAACCAGACAGGGAAGCGAGGAGCAGTACTTC
TRBV4-3,.,TRBJ1-2,.,CASSQPNPTGLLYGYTF,TGCGCCAGCAGCCAACCTAACCCTACAGGGCTCCTCTATGGCTACACCTTC
TRBV5-4,.,TRBJ2-2,.,CASSRDGGPSTGELFF,TGTGCCAGCAGCCGCGACGGGGGGCCGAGCACCGGGGAGCTGTTTTTT
TRBV29-1,.,TRBJ1-2,.,CSVDLQGAKYGYTF,TGCAGCGTTGATTTACAGGGCGCTAAGTATGGCTACACCTTC
TRBV28,once,TRBJ2-7,TRBD1,CASSPAYRQGRYEQYF,TGTGCCAGCAGTCCCGCCTACCGACAGGGGAGGTACGAGCAGTACTTC
TRBV10-3,.,TRBJ1-3,.,CAIDAGPSSGNTIYF,TGTGCCATCGACGCAGGGCCGTCCTCTGGAAACACCATATATTTT
TRBV3-1/TRBV3-2,.,TRBJ1-3,TRBD1,CASSQEFAGTAICHSGNTIYF,TGTGCCAGCAGCCAAGAATTCGCCGGGACAGCAATTTGCCACTCTGGAAACACCATATATTTT
TRBV2,.,TRBJ1-1,.,CASTRNMNTEAFF,TGTGCCAGTACTAGAAATATGAACACTGAAGCTTTCTTT
TRBV18,.,TRBJ2-2,.,CASSPPTEHTGELFF,TGTGCCAGCTCCCCCCCCACGGAGCACACCGGGGAGCTGTTTTTT
TRBV7-2,.,TRBJ1-5,TRBD1,CASSRQGPNQPQHF,TGTGCCAGCAGCAGACAGGGGCCGAATCAGCCCCAGCATTTT